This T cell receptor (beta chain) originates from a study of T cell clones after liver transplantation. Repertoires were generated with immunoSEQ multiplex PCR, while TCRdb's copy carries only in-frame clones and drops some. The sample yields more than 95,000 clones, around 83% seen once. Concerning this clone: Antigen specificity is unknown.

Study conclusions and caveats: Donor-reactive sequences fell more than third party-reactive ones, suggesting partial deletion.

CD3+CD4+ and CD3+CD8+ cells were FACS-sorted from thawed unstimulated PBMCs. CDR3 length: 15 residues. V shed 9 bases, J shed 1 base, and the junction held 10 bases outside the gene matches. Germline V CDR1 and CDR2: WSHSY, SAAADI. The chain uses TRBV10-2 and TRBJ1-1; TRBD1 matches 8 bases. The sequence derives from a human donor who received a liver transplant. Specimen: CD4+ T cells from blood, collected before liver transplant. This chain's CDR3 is CASSGQGVGNTEAFF. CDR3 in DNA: TGCGCCAGTAGCGGACAGGGTGTGGGGAACACTGAAGCTTTCTTT.